The next 27 T cell receptor beta chains were all read from a single sample in a study of blood T cell repertoires in COVID-19. The method was immunoSEQ multiplex PCR; TCRdb's version includes in-frame clones alone and lacks a portion of them. The sample lists 230,000 or so clones, almost 90% occurring once. Specimen: peripheral blood. Receptor source: an older woman with COVID-19, enrolled during active disease.

Of note for this clone: Other DNA sequences of this sample code for an identical CDR3. CDR3 amino acids: CASSWTGGQPQHF. The DNA for the CDR3 is TGTGCCAGCAGTTGGACAGGAGGGCAGCCCCAGCATTTT. V usage is TRBV6-2 or TRBV6-3 and J usage is TRBJ1-5, with 7 nucleotides matching TRBD1. Per the germline V gene, CDR1 is MNHEY and CDR2 is SVGEGT. J lost 7 bases, V lost 4 bases, and 4 bases had no gene match. The CDR3 has 13 residues.

The chain joins TRBV6-1 to TRBJ2-1; maybe TRBD1 (5 bases). The germline V gene has CDR1 MNHNS and CDR2 SASEGT. CDR3 length equals 13 residues. The germline V and J ends were trimmed by 2 bases and 8 bases, with 10 bases remaining between them. Written as DNA, the CDR3 is TGTGCCAGCAGTGAATCCAGGGTGTATGAGCAGTTCTTC. This sequence encodes CASSESRVYEQFF.

This clone has just one count. This rearrangement joins TRBV9 to TRBJ2-6, with 7 bases matching TRBD1. The CDR3 is 17 amino acids. Germline CDR1 SGDLS, CDR2 YYNGEE. The V and J ends lost 2 bases and 0 bases, in that order; junction bases with no gene match: 5. CDR3 region: CASSVWDRNSGANVLTF. For the CDR3, the DNA is TGTGCCAGCAGCGTTTGGGACAGAAACTCTGGGGCCAACGTCCTGACTTTC.

The chain has TRBV5-1 and TRBJ1-3, with 7 bases fitting TRBD1. V dropped 4 bases and J dropped 0; count of bases not matched to a gene: 7. The CDR3 runs 16 residues. The germline gives CDR1 SGHRS, CDR2 YFSETQ. CDR3: CASSLQGSLSGNTIYF. Written as DNA, the CDR3 is TGCGCCAGCAGCCTACAGGGGTCCCTCTCTGGAAACACCATATATTTT.

The rearrangement links TRBV28 to TRBJ1-2; TRBD1 matches at 9 bases. This CDR3 has 14 amino acids. CDR1 and CDR2 (germline): MDHEN, SYDVKM. Germline trimming cut 5 bases from V and 8 bases from J; bases unmatched to any gene: 9. The CDR3 protein is CASSLQGADGGYTF. Written as DNA, the CDR3 is TGTGCCAGCAGTCTACAGGGGGCAGATGGAGGCTACACCTTC.

The J gene is TRBJ2-7, the V gene TRBV6-2 or TRBV6-3; 11 bases align to TRBD1. V shed 5 bases, J shed 7 bases, and the junction held 10 bases outside the gene matches. Germline V gives CDR1 MNHEY, CDR2 SVGEGT. The CDR3 consists of 15 residues. CDR3 residues: CASSASGTGGLEQYF. The CDR3, as DNA: TGTGCCAGCAGTGCGTCCGGGACAGGGGGGTTAGAGCAGTACTTC.

The sample holds one count of this clone. This sequence joins TRBV9 and TRBJ2-1; D perhaps matches TRBD2 (6 bases). In germline, CDR1 is SGDLS, CDR2 YYNGEE. With 4 bases removed from V and 4 bases from J, the gap between germline ends came to 15 bases. The CDR3 spans 15 residues. The CDR3 DNA sequence: TGTGCCAGCAGCACTCGCGGGGATCAATACAATGAGCAGTTCTTC. Protein sequence: CASSTRGDQYNEQFF.

For the CDR3, the DNA is TGTGCCAGCAGCGAAGCCGCGGGGGCTCCTCCCACCGGGGAGCTGTTTTTT. This translates into CASSEAAGAPPTGELFF. The rearrangement joins TRBV7-7 to TRBJ2-2; tentative D call: TRBD2 (7 bases). The CDR3 has 17 residues. Germline V gives CDR1 SSHAT, CDR2 FNYEAQ (reference sequence). The V end was cut by 5 bases, the J end by 4 bases, with 20 bases between.

The rearrangement joins TRBV5-4 to TRBJ1-2; no reliable D call. Germline loops: CDR1 SGHNT, CDR2 YYREEE (reference sequence). CDR3 length equals 14 residues. Trimming took 0 bases from V and 6 from J, leaving 12 bases between them. The CDR3 reads CASSLAGVSDGYTF. The CDR3 DNA is TGTGCCAGCAGCTTGGCCGGGGTTTCGGATGGCTACACCTTC.

The rearrangement joins TRBV10-3 to TRBJ2-5; 8 nucleotides agree with TRBD2. Looked up from germline, CDR1 is ENHRY and CDR2 is SYGVKD. The CDR3 loop spans 15 amino acids. J was trimmed by 1 base and V by 4 bases; bases with no gene match: 5. In DNA form, the CDR3 reads TGTGCCATCAGTGTGGGTAGCGGGGTCCAAGAGACCCAGTACTTC. Translating gives CAISVGSGVQETQYF.

The CDR3 bases are TGCAGCGCTGGACAAGCCCTGGGGACTGAAGCTTTCTTT. Protein: CSAGQALGTEAFF. The chain has TRBV29-1 and TRBJ1-1; perhaps TRBD1 as D (5 bases). V was cut by 7 bases and J by 5 bases, with 17 bases left in between. Germline CDR1 and CDR2: SQVTM and ANQGSEA. The CDR3 spans 13 residues.

This clone showed up just a few times. V and J are TRBV5-6 and TRBJ1-5, with TRBD1 identical over 7 bases. Germline V lookup: CDR1 SGHDT, CDR2 YYEEEE. The CDR3 extends over 16 amino acids. V trimming: 0 bases; J trimming: 0 bases; junction bases outside the gene matches: 3. CDR3 coding DNA: TGTGCCAGCAGCTTGGACAGGGGCAATAGCAATCAGCCCCAGCATTTT. It translates to CASSLDRGNSNQPQHF.

This chain links TRBV4-2 with TRBJ2-1; 9 nucleotides agree with TRBD2. With 6 bases clipped from V and 0 bases from J, the junction kept 6 bases outside the gene matches. The CDR3 extends over 16 amino acids. Germline CDR1 LGHNA, CDR2 YNFKEQ. The chain's CDR3 is CASSLRGGSSYNEQFF. DNA of the CDR3: TGTGCCAGCAGTTTGCGGGGGGGGAGCTCCTACAATGAGCAGTTCTTC.

This chain connects TRBV9 to TRBJ1-3; the match to TRBD1 covers 7 bases. The germline V gene has CDR1 SGDLS and CDR2 YYNGEE. The CDR3 loop spans 16 amino acids. V trimming: 2 bases; J trimming: 2 bases; junction bases outside the gene matches: 7. This chain's CDR3 is CASSVASQGAGNTIYF. CDR3 nucleotides: TGTGCCAGCAGCGTTGCAAGCCAGGGGGCTGGAAACACCATATATTTT.

The chain is built from TRBV4-1 and TRBJ1-5; D gene unclear. Germline V CDR1 and CDR2: MGHRA, YSYEKL. The V end lost 0 bases, the J end lost 2 bases, and 14 bases lay between the germline ends. CDR3 size: 17 residues. The CDR3 protein is CASSQERRRVGNQPQHF. Here the CDR3 DNA reads TGCGCCAGCAGCCAAGAGAGGCGGAGGGTTGGCAATCAGCCCCAGCATTTT.

The V and J genes are TRBV12-5 and TRBJ1-1, with a weak D call TRBD1 (5 bases). This CDR3 has 15 amino acids. The germline V gene has CDR1 LGHNT and CDR2 FRNRAP. V was clipped by 6 bases and J by 4 bases, with 18 bases between them. CDR3 loop: CASGRGGGSFTEAFF. CDR3 in DNA: TGTGCTAGTGGACGGGGCGGCGGGAGTTTCACTGAAGCTTTCTTT.

This chain connects TRBV19 to TRBJ2-7; 7 bases are a match to TRBD1. The CDR3 extends over 14 amino acids. The V segment lost 5 bases and the J segment 2 bases; nucleotides outside the gene matches: 6. Germline lookup yields CDR1 LNHDA and CDR2 SQIVND (reference sequence). CDR3 region: CASSWSGGPYEQYF. The CDR3 nucleotides are TGTGCCAGTAGTTGGTCAGGGGGACCCTACGAGCAGTACTTC.

The chain couples TRBV27 to TRBJ1-5; 7 nucleotides match TRBD1. J lost 5 bases, V lost 4 bases, and 8 bases had no gene match. The CDR3 is 15 amino acids. Germline V gene lookup returns CDR1 MNHEY and CDR2 SMNVEV (reference sequence). Here the CDR3 DNA reads TGTGCCAGCAGTTACATAGACAGGGACGATCAGCCCCAGCATTTT. Its protein is CASSYIDRDDQPQHF.

The rearrangement links TRBV3-1 (or the pseudogene TRBV3-2) to TRBJ1-6; D is possibly TRBD1 (6 bases). Germline CDR1 is LGHDT and CDR2 is YNNKEL (reference sequence). The CDR3 is made up of 17 amino acids. With 0 bases removed from V and 10 bases from J, the gap between germline ends came to 19 bases. The CDR3 is CASSQEGLGGVGSPLHF. The CDR3 DNA follows: TGTGCCAGCAGCCAAGAAGGGCTAGGGGGGGTAGGGTCACCCCTCCACTTT.

This clone was counted a few times. The chain recombines TRBV16 with TRBJ1-5, with D unclear. Germline CDR1 KGHSY, CDR2 FQNENV. Trimming took off 3 bases at V and 2 bases at J, with 11 bases between the two ends. The CDR3 spans 15 residues. The CDR3 region is CASSQRPGGNQPQHF. The CDR3 DNA follows: TGTGCCAGCAGCCAGCGACCGGGAGGCAATCAGCCCCAGCATTTT.

The CDR3 DNA reads as TGCGCCAGCAGCTGGGGAGCGGGGGGTCGAGAGACCCAGTACTTC. This codes for CASSWGAGGRETQYF. The chain joins TRBV5-1 to TRBJ2-5; 9 bases line up with TRBD2. This CDR3 contains 15 residues. Per germline, CDR1 SGHRS and CDR2 YFSETQ. The junction had 7 bases not matched to a gene; V was cut back by 3 bases and J by 4 bases.

V and J are TRBV14 and TRBJ2-5; 7 bases are a match to TRBD1. CDR3 length equals 14 residues. From germline, CDR1 is SGHDN and CDR2 FVKESK. With V trimmed by 4 bases and J by 4 bases, 6 bases remained unmatched. The CDR3 coding sequence is TGTGCCAGCAGCCCCCACAGGGGAGCAGAGACCCAGTACTTC. It is translated as CASSPHRGAETQYF.

V usage is TRBV7-2 and J usage is TRBJ2-5; D perhaps matches TRBD1 (6 bases). Germline CDR1 reads SGHTA; CDR2 reads FQGNSA. There are 15 residues in the CDR3. V was clipped by 5 bases and J by 4 bases, with 17 bases between them. This CDR3 reads CASSLYSGTLETQYF. CDR3 sequence (DNA): TGTGCCAGCAGCCTCTATTCGGGGACATTAGAGACCCAGTACTTC.

The chain recombines TRBV6-2 or TRBV6-3 with TRBJ2-7; 12 bases line up with TRBD1. The V and J ends lost 4 bases and 7 bases, in that order; junction bases with no gene match: 8. The CDR3 length is 15 residues. The V gene's germline CDR1 is MNHEY and CDR2 SVGEGT. The CDR3 is CASSWGGQGAGEQYF. The CDR3 coding sequence is TGTGCCAGCAGTTGGGGGGGACAGGGGGCAGGAGAGCAGTACTTC.

J is TRBJ2-7 and V is TRBV6-6; 12 nucleotides align to TRBD1. The CDR3 extends over 16 amino acids. V trimming: 5 bases; J trimming: 7 bases; junction bases outside the gene matches: 12. CDR1 and CDR2 from the germline V gene are MNHNY and SVGAGI (reference sequence). CDR3: CASSTGTGGLFLEQYF. The CDR3 nucleotides read TGTGCCAGCAGTACCGGGACAGGGGGCCTTTTTTTAGAGCAGTACTTC.

This chain connects TRBV5-1 to TRBJ1-3, with 8 positions matching TRBD1. Germline assignment: CDR1 SGHRS and CDR2 YFSETQ. This CDR3 is 15 amino acids long. The V gene end was trimmed by 4 bases and the J gene end by 0 bases; junction bases not matched to a gene: 3. The CDR3 here is CASSPRGPSGNTIYF. The CDR3 DNA reads TGCGCCAGCAGCCCCAGGGGGCCCTCTGGAAACACCATATATTTT.

About this clone: A junction end diverges from the germline sequence, so it may reflect a read error. V and J are TRBV2 and TRBJ1-2; possibly TRBD1 for D (6 bases). The CDR3 totals 11 residues. Germline V lookup: CDR1 SNHLY, CDR2 FYNNEI. The DNA for the CDR3 is TGTGCCAGCCAAACCGGACAGCGACCCCACTTC. It specifies CASQTGQRPHF.